Shown below are 8 T cell receptor beta chains from a single sample sequenced in a study of shared clonotypes between healthy human individuals. The repertoire was sequenced with immunoSEQ multiplex PCR; TCRdb's copy has only in-frame clones and lacks some. The sample lists fewer than 1.4 million clones; approximately 78% were seen once. Sequenced: memory CD4+ T cells from PBMCs. The subset was: CD45RA-negative fraction. The receptor set was obtained from a man between 18 and 29 years old in good health. Some clones in this sample may be carry-over from other donors' samples.

This clone was counted a few times. The rearrangement uses TRBV6-1 and TRBJ1-4; 7 nucleotides align to TRBD1. Germline lookup yields CDR1 MNHNS and CDR2 SASEGT. CDR3 length: 14 amino acids. The ends lost 6 bases at V and 5 bases at J; junction bases unmatched: 6. CDR3 nucleotide sequence: TGTGCCAGCAGGGGTAAGGGGGCCAATGAAAAACTGTTTTTT. Encoded protein: CASRGKGANEKLFF.

V gene TRBV13 combines with J gene TRBJ2-7, with D possibly matching TRBD2 (7 bases). Germline CDR1 is PRHDT and CDR2 is FYEKMQ (reference sequence). This CDR3 spans 16 amino acids. V was trimmed by 4 bases and J by 1 base, leaving 17 bases between them. CDR3 bases: TGTGCCAGCAGCTCCCTAGCAGGGAGGGGGTCCTACGAGCAGTACTTC. Its protein is CASSSLAGRGSYEQYF.

This rearrangement joins TRBV6-1 to TRBJ1-4; D is possibly TRBD1 (6 bases). Germline V gene lookup returns CDR1 MNHNS and CDR2 SASEGT. The V end was cut by 4 bases, the J end by 3 bases, with 15 bases between. The CDR3 runs to 16 residues. The CDR3 region is CASSARTGRPNEKLFF. Written as DNA, the CDR3 is TGTGCCAGCAGTGCACGCACAGGGCGCCCTAATGAAAAACTGTTTTTT.

This rearrangement joins TRBV5-1 to TRBJ2-1; 11 nucleotides align to TRBD2. V gave up 0 bases and J gave up 5 bases; unmatched junction bases: 7. CDR1 SGHRS and CDR2 YFSETQ come from the germline V gene. This CDR3 has 17 amino acids. Here the CDR3 reads CASSLARGTSGDNEQFF. The CDR3 DNA reads TGCGCCAGCAGCTTGGCCAGAGGGACTAGCGGCGACAATGAGCAGTTCTTC. Complete variable domain (other parts from reference TRBV5-1 and TRBJ2-1): KAGVTQTPRYLIKTRGQQVTLSCSPISGHRSVSWYQQTPGQGLQFLFEYFSETQRNKGNFPGRFSGRQFSNSRSEMNVSTLELGDSALYLCASSLARGTSGDNEQFFGPGTRLTVL.

Only a few counts were recorded for this clone. The CDR3 nucleotides are TGTGCCAGCAGTGAAGGAGGGACTAGGGGCTACACCTTC. Residues: CASSEGGTRGYTF. The gene calls are TRBV6-5 and TRBJ1-2; perhaps TRBD1 as D (5 bases). The V gene's germline CDR1 is MNHEY and CDR2 SVGAGI. V lost 5 bases and J lost 8, with 15 bases in between. This CDR3 has 13 amino acids.

This chain uses TRBV4-3 with TRBJ1-5; D is uncertain. The CDR3 contains 14 residues. The V gene lost 1 base and the J gene lost 5 bases, with 9 bases spanning the gap. The V gene's germline CDR1 is LGHNA and CDR2 YSLEER. The CDR3 coding sequence is TGCGCCAGCAGCCAAGGAATGAGGTATCAGCCCCAGCATTTT. Translated, it gives CASSQGMRYQPQHF.

This clone was observed a single time. A much larger clone lies one base from this, so it may be a read error. V is TRBV5-6 and J is TRBJ2-3, with D possibly TRBD2 on 5 matching bases. This CDR3 has 14 residues. With 0 bases removed from V and 3 bases from J, the gap between germline ends came to 8 bases. Germline values: CDR1 SGHDT, CDR2 YYEEEE. CDR3 DNA: TGTGCCAGCAGCTTGGGAGGGAGAACAGATACGCAGTATTTT. Its protein is CASSLGGRTDTQYF.

The chain couples TRBV7-2 to TRBJ2-1; 7 bases align to TRBD2. Per the germline V gene, CDR1 is SGHTA and CDR2 is FQGNSA. The CDR3 has 16 amino acids. V lost 5 bases to trimming and J lost 4 bases; unmatched junction nucleotides: 11. DNA of the CDR3: TGTGCCAGCAGCCCCCGTAGCGGGCGGTTTTACAATGAGCAGTTCTTC. Its protein product is CASSPRSGRFYNEQFF.